This T cell receptor (beta chain) came from a study of beta chain features in type 1 diabetes. General observations from the study: For patients and controls alike, PCR might favor shorter templates to the same degree. Sequencing the cDNA could make cells with high TCR expression show up more than they should.

The entirety of the isolated RNA underwent reverse transcription, so expressed TCRB transcripts were sequenced. The method was immunoSEQ multiplex PCR; TCRdb's version includes in-frame clones alone and lacks a portion of them. The data contain 310,000 or so clones, less than 10% of them seen just once; the ten biggest clones take up approximately 0.44%. Averaging about 100 mL, one heparinised blood draw was given by each donor. Staining for CD45RO/CCR7/CD25/CD127/CD95/CD27 allowed sorting of CD4+ naive, central memory, regulatory and stem cell-like memory cells. This clone was detected ten times or more. What it binds is unknown. Material for sequencing was central memory CD4+ T cells from blood. This receptor was taken from a woman between 18 and 30 years old in good health.

CDR3 nucleotides: TGCGCCAGCAGTGAGTGGACTAGGAATGAGCAGTACTTC. As protein: CASSEWTRNEQYF. The rearrangement joins TRBV10-2 to TRBJ2-7; TRBD2 agrees at 7 bases. The J segment lost 7 bases and the V segment lost 1 base, leaving 4 bases of the junction unmatched. The CDR3 loop spans 13 amino acids. Germline CDR1 and CDR2: WSHSY and SAAADI.